The 23 T cell receptor beta chains presented below share a single source sample, sequenced in a study of cytomegalovirus exposure and HLA in healthy donors. The PCR ran on 60 Vbeta and 13 Jbeta primers. Clones were sequenced by immunoSEQ multiplex PCR, and TCRdb holds only the in-frame ones, with some missing. The sample has about 130,000 clones, 65% to 75% seen once. Sequenced sample: PBMCs. Receptors originate from a woman aged 50 to 60 in good health and CMV-seropositive.

V is TRBV27 and J is TRBJ2-7, with a possible D match to TRBD2 (5 bases). V dropped 3 bases and J dropped 6 bases, with 12 bases sitting between them. The CDR3 has 13 amino acids. Looked up from germline, CDR1 is MNHEY and CDR2 is SMNVEV (reference sequence). The CDR3 nucleotides read TGTGCCAGCAGTTTCGGCGGGCAGATCGAGCAGTACTTC. Its protein is CASSFGGQIEQYF.

J is TRBJ1-5 and V is TRBV18; no clear D. Trimming removed 4 bases from V and 3 bases from J, with 10 bases in between. Looked up from germline, CDR1 is KGHSH and CDR2 is LQKENI. CDR3 size: 14 residues. The chain's CDR3 is CASSQGDFNQPQHF. CDR3 nucleotides: TGTGCCAGCTCACAGGGAGATTTCAATCAGCCCCAGCATTTT.

The J gene is TRBJ1-5, the V gene TRBV6-1, with no clear D. Germline V gene lookup returns CDR1 MNHNS and CDR2 SASEGT. V was cut by 8 bases and J by 1 base, with 9 bases left in between. The CDR3 consists of 13 residues. CDR3 nucleotides: TGTGCCAGCGGCCTGGTGAGCAATCAGCCCCAGCATTTT. Translating gives CASGLVSNQPQHF.

V usage is TRBV7-2 and J usage is TRBJ2-5; maybe TRBD2 (6 bases). V was shortened by 3 bases and J by 0 bases, with 14 bases between the two germline ends. The CDR3 has 16 residues. CDR1 and CDR2 from the germline V gene are SGHTA and FQGNSA. DNA for the CDR3: TGTGCCAGCAGCTTGCGGGACGGCCTCTACCAAGAGACCCAGTACTTC. Amino acids: CASSLRDGLYQETQYF.

The chain combines TRBV10-3 with TRBJ2-1; D ambiguous. The V and J ends lost 4 bases and 8 bases respectively, with 9 bases between them. Germline V lookup: CDR1 ENHRY, CDR2 SYGVKD. The CDR3 is 12 amino acids. CDR3 sequence: CAISVQSDEQFF. Written as DNA, the CDR3 is TGTGCCATCAGTGTCCAATCGGATGAGCAGTTCTTC.

The chain couples TRBV5-1 to TRBJ1-2, with 9 bases fitting TRBD1. Germline lookup yields CDR1 SGHRS and CDR2 YFSETQ. With 5 bases clipped from V and 4 bases from J, the junction kept 9 bases outside the gene matches. The CDR3 is 15 residues long. The CDR3 DNA follows: TGCGCCAGCAGAAAGGAATGGACAGGGGCCTATGGCTACACCTTC. Protein product: CASRKEWTGAYGYTF.

The rearrangement uses TRBV10-3 and TRBJ2-1, with D possibly being TRBD2 (7 bases). Trimming took off 0 bases at V and 4 bases at J, with 13 bases between the two ends. This CDR3 has 16 residues. Germline lookup yields CDR1 ENHRY and CDR2 SYGVKD. CDR3 amino acids: CAISESLRGQYNEQFF. Written as DNA, the CDR3 is TGTGCCATCAGTGAGTCTTTGCGGGGGCAATACAATGAGCAGTTCTTC.

A single count supports this clone. The chain is built from TRBV21-1 and TRBJ2-4; TRBD2 reflects the table's D call only, with no check against the DNA. TRBV21-1 counts as a pseudogene. The CDR3 is made up of 16 amino acids. The CDR3 DNA reads TGTGCCAGCAGCAAAGGCGGGGGGGCCCCCAAAAACATTCAGTACTTC. As protein: CASSKGGGAPKNIQYF.

The rearrangement links TRBV10-3 to TRBJ2-1, with 10 bases aligning to TRBD2. Germline loops: CDR1 ENHRY, CDR2 SYGVKD. With 5 bases clipped from V and 5 bases from J, the junction kept 0 bases outside the gene matches. The CDR3 has 13 residues. CDR3 DNA sequence: TGTGCCATCAGTACTAGCGGGAACAATGAGCAGTTCTTC. It encodes CAISTSGNNEQFF.

This clone was seen a handful of times. The chain links TRBV25-1 to TRBJ2-1; 9 bases align to TRBD2. From germline, CDR1 is MGHDK and CDR2 SYGVNS. This CDR3 region has 14 residues. V lost 7 bases and J lost 9; bases outside the gene matches: 10. This CDR3 is CASKHQAGGGEQFF. The DNA of the CDR3 is TGTGCCAGCAAACATCAAGCGGGGGGTGGTGAGCAGTTCTTC.

The genes are TRBV11-3 and TRBJ2-7, with TRBD1 matching over 9 bases. The CDR3 has 13 amino acids. Germline CDR1 SGHNT, CDR2 YENEEA. Trimming removed 3 bases from V and 6 bases from J; junction bases left unmatched: 3. CDR3 residues: CASSLTGGGEQYF. The CDR3 nucleotides are TGTGCCAGCAGCTTGACAGGGGGGGGCGAGCAGTACTTC.

The V gene is TRBV28, the J gene TRBJ2-2; no clear D. The length of the CDR3 is 16 residues. V was pared by 5 bases and J by 6 bases, with 19 bases between. Looked up from germline, CDR1 is MDHEN and CDR2 is SYDVKM. The CDR3 DNA sequence: TGTGCCAGCAGTAGCCGTCGCGTGAATTTGGCCGGGGAGCTGTTTTTT. It encodes CASSSRRVNLAGELFF.

V and J are TRBV29-1 and TRBJ2-7; D unclear. The CDR3 is 12 residues long. CDR1 is SQVTM, CDR2 ANQGSEA, per germline. The ends were cut back, 6 bases at V and 0 bases at J, with 9 bases in the middle. The CDR3 nucleotides are TGCAGCGTCCACCTAGGCTCCTACGAGCAGTACTTC. Translating gives CSVHLGSYEQYF.

This chain connects TRBV2 to TRBJ1-5; D is unresolved. The CDR3 extends over 14 amino acids. From germline, CDR1 is SNHLY and CDR2 FYNNEI. Trimming shortened V by 4 bases and J by 0 bases, and 7 bases separated the two germline ends. The CDR3 spells CASSGDISNQPQHF. The CDR3 nucleotides read TGTGCCAGCAGTGGCGATATTAGCAATCAGCCCCAGCATTTT.

This clone was detected only once. The CDR3 loop reads CASSLDGQGANTGELFF. The CDR3 DNA reads TGTGCCAGCAGCTTAGATGGACAGGGGGCAAACACCGGGGAGCTGTTTTTT. V and J are TRBV11-2 and TRBJ2-2, with TRBD1 identical over 11 bases. From germline, CDR1 is SGHAT and CDR2 FQNNGV. The CDR3 length is 17 residues. The V segment lost 0 bases and the J segment 2 bases; nucleotides outside the gene matches: 2.

Here the CDR3 reads CASSSDSKSGANVLTF. The CDR3 DNA is TGTGCCAGCAGTTCCGACTCTAAGTCTGGGGCCAACGTCCTGACTTTC. The V call is TRBV6-5, the J call TRBJ2-6; the D is unclear. Germline assignment: CDR1 MNHEY and CDR2 SVGAGI. The CDR3 length is 16 residues. V was shortened by 4 bases and J by 1 base, with 11 bases between the two germline ends.

The J gene is TRBJ1-5, the V gene TRBV19, with a tentative D call TRBD1 (5 bases). Trimming removed 4 bases from V and 6 bases from J, with 16 bases in between. The CDR3 covers 15 residues. The V gene's germline CDR1 is LNHDA and CDR2 SQIVND (reference sequence). In nucleotides, the CDR3 is TGTGCCAGTAGTACCACGCGCGGGGGTTTTCAGCCCCAGCATTTT. It is translated as CASSTTRGGFQPQHF.

The gene calls are TRBV2 and TRBJ1-5; possible D gene TRBD1, 6 bases. Germline V CDR1 and CDR2: SNHLY, FYNNEI. Trimming took off 8 bases at V and 3 bases at J, with 23 bases between the two ends. The CDR3 extends over 17 amino acids. The DNA of the CDR3 is TGTGCCAGCGGATCAAGGTTACAGGGTCTGGCCAATCAGCCCCAGCATTTT. Encoded protein: CASGSRLQGLANQPQHF. The full variable domain, rest sourced from reference TRBV2 and TRBJ1-5, is EPEVTQTPSHQVTQMGQEVILRCVPISNHLYFYWYRQILGQKVEFLVSFYNNEISEKSEIFDDQFSVERPDGSNFTLKIRSTKLEDSAMYFCASGSRLQGLANQPQHFGDGTRLSIL.

For this clone: The same CDR3 can be traced to other DNA sequences in this sample. The J gene is TRBJ2-1, the V gene TRBV2, with TRBD2 identical over 9 bases. The germline V gene encodes CDR1 SNHLY and CDR2 FYNNEI. The V segment lost 6 bases and the J segment 4 bases; nucleotides outside the gene matches: 7. This CDR3 has 15 amino acids. CDR3: CASRALAGVYNEQFF. The CDR3 bases are TGTGCCAGCAGGGCATTAGCGGGGGTTTACAATGAGCAGTTCTTC.

The chain joins TRBV6-5 to TRBJ2-3, with TRBD2 identical over 7 bases. This CDR3 region has 13 residues. The trim removed 11 bases at V and 1 base at J, leaving 6 bases unmatched. CDR1 and CDR2 (germline): MNHEY, SVGAGI. CDR3 nucleotide sequence: TGTGCCGTCCGGGACTACCGCACAGATACGCAGTATTTT. It translates to CAVRDYRTDTQYF.

The V gene is TRBV4-1, the J gene TRBJ1-3, with 8 positions matching TRBD1. CDR1 is MGHRA and CDR2 is YSYEKL in the germline V gene. The CDR3 is made up of 15 amino acids. V was pared by 1 base and J by 7 bases, with 6 bases of the junction left unmatched. The CDR3 loop is CASSQGTGRFNTIYF. The DNA for the CDR3 is TGCGCCAGCAGCCAAGGGACAGGGAGGTTCAACACCATATATTTT.

This chain joins TRBV7-7 and TRBJ2-3; 12 bases match TRBD2. Looked up from germline, CDR1 is SSHAT and CDR2 is FNYEAQ (reference sequence). The V segment lost 5 bases and the J segment 4 bases; nucleotides outside the gene matches: 10. The CDR3 sequence is 17 residues long. The CDR3 DNA reads TGTGCCAGCAGCACCGGGACTAGCGGGCTTGGGCCAGATACGCAGTATTTT. Translating gives CASSTGTSGLGPDTQYF.

The chain couples TRBV4-1 to TRBJ1-4, with D possibly TRBD1 on 5 matching bases. Between the trimmed V and J ends, which lost 0 bases and 14 bases, there was a span of 16 bases. The CDR3 runs 14 residues. Looked up from germline, CDR1 is MGHRA and CDR2 is YSYEKL. The CDR3 DNA reads as TGCGCCAGCAGCCAAGACTGGGCGGGGGGAGTTCTGTTTTTT. Amino acid sequence: CASSQDWAGGVLFF.